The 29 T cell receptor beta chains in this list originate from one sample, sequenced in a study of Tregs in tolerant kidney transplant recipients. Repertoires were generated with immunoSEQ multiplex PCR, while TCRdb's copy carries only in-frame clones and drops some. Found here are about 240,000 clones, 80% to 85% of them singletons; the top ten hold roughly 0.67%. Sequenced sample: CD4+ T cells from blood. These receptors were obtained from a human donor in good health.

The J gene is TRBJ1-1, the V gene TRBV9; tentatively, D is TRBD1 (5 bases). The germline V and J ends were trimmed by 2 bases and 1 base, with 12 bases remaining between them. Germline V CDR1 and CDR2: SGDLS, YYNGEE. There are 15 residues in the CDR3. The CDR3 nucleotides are TGTGCCAGCAGCGTGACCGGGACTGGGAACACTGAAGCTTTCTTT. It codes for CASSVTGTGNTEAFF. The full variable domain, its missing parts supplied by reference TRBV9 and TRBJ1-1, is DSGVTQTPKHLITATGQRVTLRCSPRSGDLSVYWYQQSLDQGLQFLIQYYNGEERAKGNILERFSAQQFPDLHSELNLSSLELGDSALYFCASSVTGTGNTEAFFGQGTRLTVV.

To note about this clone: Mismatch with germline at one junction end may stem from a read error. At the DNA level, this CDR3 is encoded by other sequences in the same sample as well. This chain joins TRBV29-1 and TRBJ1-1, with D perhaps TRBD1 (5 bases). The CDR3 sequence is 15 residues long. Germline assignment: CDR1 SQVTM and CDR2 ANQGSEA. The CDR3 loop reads CSVTWGGLSNTEAFF. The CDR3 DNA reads TGCAGCGTCACATGGGGGGGTCTGTCGAACACTGAAGCTTTTTTT.

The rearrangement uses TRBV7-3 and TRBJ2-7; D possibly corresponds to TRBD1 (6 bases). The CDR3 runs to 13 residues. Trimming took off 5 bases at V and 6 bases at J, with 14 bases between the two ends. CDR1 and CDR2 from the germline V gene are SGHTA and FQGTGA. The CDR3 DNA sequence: TGTGCCAGCAGCCGACTACAGGGTAGCGAGCAGTACTTC. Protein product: CASSRLQGSEQYF.

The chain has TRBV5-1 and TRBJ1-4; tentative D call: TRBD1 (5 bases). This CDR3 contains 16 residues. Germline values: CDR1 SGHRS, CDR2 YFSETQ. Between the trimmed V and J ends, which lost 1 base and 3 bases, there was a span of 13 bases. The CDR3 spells CASSLQGGRANEKLFF. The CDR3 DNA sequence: TGCGCCAGCAGCTTGCAGGGAGGCAGGGCTAATGAAAAACTGTTTTTT.

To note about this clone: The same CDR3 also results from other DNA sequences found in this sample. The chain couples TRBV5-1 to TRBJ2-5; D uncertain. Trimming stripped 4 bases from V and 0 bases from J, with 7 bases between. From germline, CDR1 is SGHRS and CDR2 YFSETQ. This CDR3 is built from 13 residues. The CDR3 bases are TGCGCCAGCAGCCCCGGATACCAAGAGACCCAGTACTTC. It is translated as CASSPGYQETQYF. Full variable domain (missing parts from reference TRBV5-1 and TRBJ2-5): KAGVTQTPRYLIKTRGQQVTLSCSPISGHRSVSWYQQTPGQGLQFLFEYFSETQRNKGNFPGRFSGRQFSNSRSEMNVSTLELGDSALYLCASSPGYQETQYFGPGTRLLVL.

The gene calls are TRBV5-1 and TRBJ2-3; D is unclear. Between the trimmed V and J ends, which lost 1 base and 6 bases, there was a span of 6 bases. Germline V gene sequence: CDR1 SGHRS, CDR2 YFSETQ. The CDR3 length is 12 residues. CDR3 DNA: TGCGCCAGCAGCTTGAGGGTGGATACGCAGTATTTT. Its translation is CASSLRVDTQYF.

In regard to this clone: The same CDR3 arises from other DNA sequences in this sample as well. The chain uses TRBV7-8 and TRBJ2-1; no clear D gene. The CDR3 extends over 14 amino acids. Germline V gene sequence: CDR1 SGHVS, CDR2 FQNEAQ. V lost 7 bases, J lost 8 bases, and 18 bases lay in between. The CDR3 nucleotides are TGTGCCAGCACCCCCCCTAGGGTCGGGTATGAGCAGTTCTTC. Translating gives CASTPPRVGYEQFF. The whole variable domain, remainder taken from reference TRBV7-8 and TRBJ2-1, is GAGVSQSPRYKVAKRGQDVALRCDPISGHVSLFWYQQALGQGPEFLTYFQNEAQLDKSGLPSDRFFAERPEGSVSTLKIQRTQQEDSAVYLCASTPPRVGYEQFFGPGTRLTVL.

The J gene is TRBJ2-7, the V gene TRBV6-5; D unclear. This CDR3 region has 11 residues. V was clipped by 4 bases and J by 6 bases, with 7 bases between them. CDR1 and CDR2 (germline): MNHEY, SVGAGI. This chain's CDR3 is CASSSGGEQYF. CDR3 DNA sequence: TGTGCCAGCAGTTCAGGTGGCGAGCAGTACTTC.

The CDR3: CATSIYVNRETQYF. The CDR3 DNA reads TGTGCCACCAGCATCTACGTGAATAGGGAGACCCAGTACTTC. J is TRBJ2-5 and V is TRBV15; no clear D. The CDR3 consists of 14 residues. The V gene lost 4 bases and the J gene lost 5 bases, with 14 bases spanning the gap. Looked up from germline, CDR1 is LNHNV and CDR2 is YYDKDF (reference sequence).

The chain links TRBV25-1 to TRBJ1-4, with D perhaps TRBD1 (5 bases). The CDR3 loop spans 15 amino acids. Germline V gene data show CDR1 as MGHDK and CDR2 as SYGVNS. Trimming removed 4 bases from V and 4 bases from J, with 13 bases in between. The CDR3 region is CASSGTTGVNEKLFF. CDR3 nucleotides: TGTGCCAGCAGTGGGACAACAGGCGTTAATGAAAAACTGTTTTTT.

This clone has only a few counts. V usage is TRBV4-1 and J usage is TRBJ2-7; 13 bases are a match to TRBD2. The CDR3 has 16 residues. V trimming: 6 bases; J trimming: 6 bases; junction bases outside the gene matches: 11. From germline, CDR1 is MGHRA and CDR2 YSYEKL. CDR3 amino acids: CASSSGTSGALFEQYF. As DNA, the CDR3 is TGCGCCAGCAGTTCCGGGACTAGCGGGGCCCTCTTCGAGCAGTACTTC.

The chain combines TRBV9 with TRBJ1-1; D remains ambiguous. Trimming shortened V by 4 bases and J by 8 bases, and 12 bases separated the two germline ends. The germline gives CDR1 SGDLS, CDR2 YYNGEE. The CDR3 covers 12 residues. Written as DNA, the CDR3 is TGTGCCAGCAGCCCCCCCTCAGGAGAAGCTTTCTTT. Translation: CASSPPSGEAFF.

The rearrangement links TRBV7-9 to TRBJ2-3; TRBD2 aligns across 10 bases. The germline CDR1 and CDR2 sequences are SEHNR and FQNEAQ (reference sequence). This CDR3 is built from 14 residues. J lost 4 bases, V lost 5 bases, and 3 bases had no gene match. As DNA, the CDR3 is TGTGCCAGCAGCCCCAGCGGGAGGGCAGATACGCAGTATTTT. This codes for CASSPSGRADTQYF. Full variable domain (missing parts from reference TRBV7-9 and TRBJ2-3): DTGVSQNPRHKITKRGQNVTFRCDPISEHNRLYWYRQTLGQGPEFLTYFQNEAQLEKSRLLSDRFSAERPKGSFSTLEIQRTEQGDSAMYLCASSPSGRADTQYFGPGTRLTVL.

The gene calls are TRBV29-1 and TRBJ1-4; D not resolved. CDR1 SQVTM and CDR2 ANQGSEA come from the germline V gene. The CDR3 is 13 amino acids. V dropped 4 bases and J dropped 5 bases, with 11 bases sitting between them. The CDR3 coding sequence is TGCAGCGTTGTTGGGAGGGAGAATGAAAAACTGTTTTTT. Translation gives CSVVGRENEKLFF.

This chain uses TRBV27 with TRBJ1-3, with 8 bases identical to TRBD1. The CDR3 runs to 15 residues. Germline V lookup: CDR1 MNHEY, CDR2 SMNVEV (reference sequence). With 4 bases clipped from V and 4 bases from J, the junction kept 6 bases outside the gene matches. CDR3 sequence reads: CASSSQGAGGNTIYF. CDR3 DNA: TGTGCCAGCAGTTCCCAGGGGGCAGGAGGAAACACCATATATTTT.

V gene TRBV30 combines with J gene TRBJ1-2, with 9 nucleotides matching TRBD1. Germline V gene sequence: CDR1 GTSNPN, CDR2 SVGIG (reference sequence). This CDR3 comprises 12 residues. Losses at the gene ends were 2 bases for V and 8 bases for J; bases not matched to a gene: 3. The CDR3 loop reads CAWSQDRGGYTF. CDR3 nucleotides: TGTGCCTGGAGTCAGGACAGGGGAGGCTACACCTTC. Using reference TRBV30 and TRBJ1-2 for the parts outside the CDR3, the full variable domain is SQTIHQWPATLVQPVGSPLSLECTVEGTSNPNLYWYRQAAGRGLQLLFYSVGIGQISSEVPQNLSASRPQDRQFILSSKKLLLSDSGFYLCAWSQDRGGYTFGSGTRLTVV.

The CDR3 DNA reads as TGCGCCAGCAGTCGGGACAGGGGGTTTGGCTACACCTTC. Amino acid sequence: CASSRDRGFGYTF. This chain connects TRBV5-1 to TRBJ1-2, with TRBD1 matching 11 bases. Trimming at V came to 5 bases and at J to 7 bases, leaving 4 bases not matched to a gene. CDR3 length: 13 residues. The germline V gene has CDR1 SGHRS and CDR2 YFSETQ.

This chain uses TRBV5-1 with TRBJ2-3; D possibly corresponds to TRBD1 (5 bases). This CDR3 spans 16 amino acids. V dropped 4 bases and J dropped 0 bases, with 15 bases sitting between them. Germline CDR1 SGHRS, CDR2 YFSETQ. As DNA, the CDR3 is TGCGCCAGCAGCCAGGGTTGGTTAAAGAGCACAGATACGCAGTATTTT. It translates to CASSQGWLKSTDTQYF.

The CDR3, as DNA: TGTGCCAGCAGCCCTGGGACTAGCGGGAGGCCCTCCTACAATGAGCAGTTCTTC. It codes for CASSPGTSGRPSYNEQFF. This chain uses TRBV5-4 with TRBJ2-1; 15 bases map to TRBD2. Germline V gives CDR1 SGHNT, CDR2 YYREEE (reference sequence). CDR3 length: 18 residues. Trimming cost V 4 bases and J 0 bases; bases outside gene matches: 5.

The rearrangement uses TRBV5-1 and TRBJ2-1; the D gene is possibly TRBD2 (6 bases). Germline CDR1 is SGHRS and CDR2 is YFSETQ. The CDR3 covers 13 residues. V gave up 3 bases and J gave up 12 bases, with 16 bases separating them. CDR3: CASSSGPPAGQFF. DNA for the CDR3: TGCGCCAGCAGCTCGGGACCCCCAGCGGGGCAGTTCTTC.

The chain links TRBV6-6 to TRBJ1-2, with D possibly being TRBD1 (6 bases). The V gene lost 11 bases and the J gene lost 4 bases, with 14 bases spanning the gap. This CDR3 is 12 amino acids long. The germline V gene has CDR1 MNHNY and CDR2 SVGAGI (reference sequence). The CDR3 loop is CAGGGAGYGYTF. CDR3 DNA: TGTGCCGGGGGGGGCGCCGGCTATGGCTACACCTTC.

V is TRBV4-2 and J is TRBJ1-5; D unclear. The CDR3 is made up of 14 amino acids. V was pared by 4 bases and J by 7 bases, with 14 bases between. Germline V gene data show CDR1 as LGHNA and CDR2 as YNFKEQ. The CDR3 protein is CASSPADGGQPQHF. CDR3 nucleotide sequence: TGTGCCAGCAGCCCCGCCGACGGCGGGCAGCCCCAGCATTTT.

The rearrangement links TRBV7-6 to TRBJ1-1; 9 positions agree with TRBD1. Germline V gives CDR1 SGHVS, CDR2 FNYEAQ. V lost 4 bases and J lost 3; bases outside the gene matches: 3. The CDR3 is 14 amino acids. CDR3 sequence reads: CASSSGQGHTEAFF. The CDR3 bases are TGTGCCAGCAGCTCGGGACAGGGCCACACTGAAGCTTTCTTT.

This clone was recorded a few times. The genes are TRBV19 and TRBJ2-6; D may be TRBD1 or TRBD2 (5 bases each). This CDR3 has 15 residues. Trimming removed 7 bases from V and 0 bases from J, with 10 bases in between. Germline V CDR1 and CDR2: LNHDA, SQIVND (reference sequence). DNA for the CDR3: TGTGCCAGTACAAGGGACCGCTCTGGGGCCAACGTCCTGACTTTC. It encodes CASTRDRSGANVLTF. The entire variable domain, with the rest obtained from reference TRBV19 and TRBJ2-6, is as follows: DGGITQSPKYLFRKEGQNVTLSCEQNLNHDAMYWYRQDPGQGLRLIYYSQIVNDFQKGDIAEGYSVSREKKESFPLTVTSAQKNPTAFYLCASTRDRSGANVLTFGAGSRLTVL.

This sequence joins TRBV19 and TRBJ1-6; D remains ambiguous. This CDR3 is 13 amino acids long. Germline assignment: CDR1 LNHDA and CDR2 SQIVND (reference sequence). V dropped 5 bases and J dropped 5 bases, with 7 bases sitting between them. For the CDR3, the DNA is TGTGCCAGTAGTTTGGGGAATAATTCACCCCTCCACTTT. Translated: CASSLGNNSPLHF. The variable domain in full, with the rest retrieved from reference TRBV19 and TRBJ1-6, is DGGITQSPKYLFRKEGQNVTLSCEQNLNHDAMYWYRQDPGQGLRLIYYSQIVNDFQKGDIAEGYSVSREKKESFPLTVTSAQKNPTAFYLCASSLGNNSPLHFGNGTRLTVT.

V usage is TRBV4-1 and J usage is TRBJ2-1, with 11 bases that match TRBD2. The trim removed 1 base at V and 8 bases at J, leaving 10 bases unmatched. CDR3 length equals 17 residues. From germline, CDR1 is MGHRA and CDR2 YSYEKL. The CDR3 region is CASSQGRASGGRDEQFF. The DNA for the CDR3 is TGCGCCAGCAGCCAAGGCCGGGCTAGCGGGGGGAGGGATGAGCAGTTCTTC.

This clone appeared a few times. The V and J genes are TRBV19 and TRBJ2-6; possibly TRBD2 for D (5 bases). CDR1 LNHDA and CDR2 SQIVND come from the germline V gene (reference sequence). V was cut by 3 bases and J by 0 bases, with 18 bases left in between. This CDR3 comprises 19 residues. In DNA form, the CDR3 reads TGTGCCAGTAGTATCAAGACACGGACTTGGGGCTCTGGGGCCAACGTCCTGACTTTC. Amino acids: CASSIKTRTWGSGANVLTF.

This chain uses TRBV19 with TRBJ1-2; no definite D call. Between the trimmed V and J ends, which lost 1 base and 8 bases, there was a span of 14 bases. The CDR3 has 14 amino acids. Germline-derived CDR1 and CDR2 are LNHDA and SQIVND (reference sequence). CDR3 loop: CASSIGEFGRGYTF. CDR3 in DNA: TGTGCCAGTAGTATAGGCGAGTTCGGACGGGGCTACACCTTC.

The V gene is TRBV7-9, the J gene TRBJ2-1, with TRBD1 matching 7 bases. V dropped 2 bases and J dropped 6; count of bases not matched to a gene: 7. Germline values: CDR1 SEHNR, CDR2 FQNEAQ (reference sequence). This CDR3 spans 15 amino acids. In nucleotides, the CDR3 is TGTGCCAGCAGCTTATTGGGACAGAGTCCCAATGAGCAGTTCTTC. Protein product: CASSLLGQSPNEQFF.